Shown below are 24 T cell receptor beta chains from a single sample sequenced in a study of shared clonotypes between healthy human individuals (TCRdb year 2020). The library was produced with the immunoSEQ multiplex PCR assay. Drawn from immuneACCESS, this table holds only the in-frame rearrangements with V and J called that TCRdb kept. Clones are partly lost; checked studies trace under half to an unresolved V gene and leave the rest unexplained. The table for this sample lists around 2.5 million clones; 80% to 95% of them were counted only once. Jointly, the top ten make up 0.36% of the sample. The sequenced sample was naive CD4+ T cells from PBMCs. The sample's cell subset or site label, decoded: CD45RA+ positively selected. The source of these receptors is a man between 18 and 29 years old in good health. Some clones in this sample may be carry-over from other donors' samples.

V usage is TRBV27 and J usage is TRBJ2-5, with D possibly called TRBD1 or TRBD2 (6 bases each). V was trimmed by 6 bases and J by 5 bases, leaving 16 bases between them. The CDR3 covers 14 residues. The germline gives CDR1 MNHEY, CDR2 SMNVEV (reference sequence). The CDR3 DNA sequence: TGTGCCAGCAGGGCTCTAGGGGGGCTGGAGACCCAGTACTTC. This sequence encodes CASRALGGLETQYF.

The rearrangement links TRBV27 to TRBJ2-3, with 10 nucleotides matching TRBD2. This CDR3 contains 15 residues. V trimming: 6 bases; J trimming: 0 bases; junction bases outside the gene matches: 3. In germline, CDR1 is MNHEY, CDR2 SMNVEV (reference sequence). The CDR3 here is CASRGLAISTDTQYF. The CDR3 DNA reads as TGTGCCAGCAGGGGACTAGCGATTAGCACAGATACGCAGTATTTT.

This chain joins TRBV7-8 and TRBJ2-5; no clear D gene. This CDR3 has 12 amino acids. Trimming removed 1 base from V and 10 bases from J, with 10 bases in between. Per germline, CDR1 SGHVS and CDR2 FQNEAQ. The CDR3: CASSLVPRGQYF. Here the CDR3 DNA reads TGTGCCAGCAGCTTAGTGCCCCGTGGCCAGTACTTC. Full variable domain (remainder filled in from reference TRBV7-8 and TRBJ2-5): GAGVSQSPRYKVAKRGQDVALRCDPISGHVSLFWYQQALGQGPEFLTYFQNEAQLDKSGLPSDRFFAERPEGSVSTLKIQRTQQEDSAVYLCASSLVPRGQYFGPGTRLLVL.

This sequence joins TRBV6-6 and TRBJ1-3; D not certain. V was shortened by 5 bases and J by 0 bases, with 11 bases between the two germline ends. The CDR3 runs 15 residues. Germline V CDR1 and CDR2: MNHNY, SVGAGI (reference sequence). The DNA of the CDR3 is TGTGCCAGCAGTCTCGGTGGCGGCTCTGGAAACACCATATATTTT. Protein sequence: CASSLGGGSGNTIYF.

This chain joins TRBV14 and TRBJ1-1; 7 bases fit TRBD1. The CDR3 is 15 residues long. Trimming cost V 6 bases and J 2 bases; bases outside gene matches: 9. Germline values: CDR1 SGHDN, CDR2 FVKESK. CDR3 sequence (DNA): TGTGCCAGCAGTCGCCTAGGGGGCCGCAACACTGAAGCTTTCTTT. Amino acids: CASSRLGGRNTEAFF.

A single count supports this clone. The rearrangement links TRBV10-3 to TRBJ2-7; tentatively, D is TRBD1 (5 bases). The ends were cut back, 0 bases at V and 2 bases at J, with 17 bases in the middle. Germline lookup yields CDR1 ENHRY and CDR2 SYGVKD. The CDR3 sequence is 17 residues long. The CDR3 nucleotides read TGTGCCATCAGTGAGTCATGGGCAGGGCAGAGTCCCTACGAGCAGTACTTC. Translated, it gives CAISESWAGQSPYEQYF.

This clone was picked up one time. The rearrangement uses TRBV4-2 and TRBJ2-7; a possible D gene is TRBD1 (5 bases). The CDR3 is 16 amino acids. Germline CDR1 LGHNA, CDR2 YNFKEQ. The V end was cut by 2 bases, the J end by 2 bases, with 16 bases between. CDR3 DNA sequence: TGTGCCAGCAGCCAAAAGAAATACGGACAAACCTACGAGCAGTACTTC. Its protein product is CASSQKKYGQTYEQYF.

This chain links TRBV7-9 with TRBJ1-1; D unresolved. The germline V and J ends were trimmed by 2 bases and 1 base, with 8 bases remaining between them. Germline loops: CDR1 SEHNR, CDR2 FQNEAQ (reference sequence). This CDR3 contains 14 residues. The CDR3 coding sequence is TGTGCCAGCAGCTTAATCATCGGGAACACTGAAGCTTTCTTT. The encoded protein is CASSLIIGNTEAFF.

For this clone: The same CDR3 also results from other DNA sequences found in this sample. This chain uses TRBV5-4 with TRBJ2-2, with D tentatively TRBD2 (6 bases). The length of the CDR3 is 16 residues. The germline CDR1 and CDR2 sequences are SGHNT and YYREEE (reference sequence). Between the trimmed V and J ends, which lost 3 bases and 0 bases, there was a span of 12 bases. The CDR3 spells CASSSSGTPNTGELFF. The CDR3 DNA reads TGTGCCAGCAGCTCGTCCGGGACTCCGAACACCGGGGAGCTGTTTTTT.

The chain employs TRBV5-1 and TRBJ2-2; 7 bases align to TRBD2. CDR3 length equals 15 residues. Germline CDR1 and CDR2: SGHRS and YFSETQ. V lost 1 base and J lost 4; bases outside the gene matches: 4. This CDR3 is CASSLSGGPTGELFF. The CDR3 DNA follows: TGCGCCAGCAGCTTGTCGGGAGGTCCCACCGGGGAGCTGTTTTTT.

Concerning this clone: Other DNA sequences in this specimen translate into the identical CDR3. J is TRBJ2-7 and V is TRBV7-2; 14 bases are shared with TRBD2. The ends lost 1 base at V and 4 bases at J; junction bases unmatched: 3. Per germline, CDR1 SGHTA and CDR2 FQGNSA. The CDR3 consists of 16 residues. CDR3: CASSLEGTSGSYEQYF. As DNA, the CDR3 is TGTGCCAGCAGCTTAGAGGGGACTAGCGGGAGTTACGAGCAGTACTTC.

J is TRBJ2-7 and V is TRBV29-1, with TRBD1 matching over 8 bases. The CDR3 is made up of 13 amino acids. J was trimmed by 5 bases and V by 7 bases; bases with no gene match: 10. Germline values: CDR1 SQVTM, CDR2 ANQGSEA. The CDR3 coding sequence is TGCAGCGCCGACGGACAGGGTTTGGACGAGCAGTACTTC. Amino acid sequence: CSADGQGLDEQYF.

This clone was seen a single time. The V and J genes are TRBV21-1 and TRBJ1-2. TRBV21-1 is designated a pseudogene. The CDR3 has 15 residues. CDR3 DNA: TGTGCCGCCGGTAAGGGAGCCCCCCCTTCTGATGGCTACACCTTC. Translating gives CAAGKGAPPSDGYTF.

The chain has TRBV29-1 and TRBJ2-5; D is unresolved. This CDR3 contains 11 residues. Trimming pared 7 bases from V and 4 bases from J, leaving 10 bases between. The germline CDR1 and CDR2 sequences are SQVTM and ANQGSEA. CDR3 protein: CSGRWAETQYF. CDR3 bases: TGCAGCGGTAGGTGGGCAGAGACCCAGTACTTC.

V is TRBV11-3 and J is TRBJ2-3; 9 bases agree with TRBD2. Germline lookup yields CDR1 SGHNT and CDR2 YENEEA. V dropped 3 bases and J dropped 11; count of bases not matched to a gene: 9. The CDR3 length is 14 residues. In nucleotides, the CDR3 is TGTGCCAGCAGCTTCTCGCGGGAGGGGGATTTGCAGTATTTT. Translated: CASSFSREGDLQYF.

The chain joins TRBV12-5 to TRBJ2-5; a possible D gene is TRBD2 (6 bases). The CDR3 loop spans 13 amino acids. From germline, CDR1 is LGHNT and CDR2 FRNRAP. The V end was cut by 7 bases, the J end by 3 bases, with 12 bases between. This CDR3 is CASAVSGEETQYF. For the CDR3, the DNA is TGTGCTAGTGCGGTCTCGGGGGAAGAGACCCAGTACTTC.

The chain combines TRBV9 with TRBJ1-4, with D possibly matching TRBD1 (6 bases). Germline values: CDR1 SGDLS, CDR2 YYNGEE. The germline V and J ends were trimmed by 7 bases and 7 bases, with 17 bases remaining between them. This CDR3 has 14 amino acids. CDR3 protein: CASRRGDIGEKLFF. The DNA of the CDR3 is TGTGCCAGCCGGCGGGGGGACATAGGTGAAAAACTGTTTTTT.

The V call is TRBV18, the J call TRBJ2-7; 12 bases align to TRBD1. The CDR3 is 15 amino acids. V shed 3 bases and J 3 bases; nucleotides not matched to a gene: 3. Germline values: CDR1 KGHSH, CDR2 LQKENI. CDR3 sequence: CASSPGTGGNYEQYF. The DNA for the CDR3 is TGTGCCAGCTCACCTGGGACAGGGGGCAACTACGAGCAGTACTTC.

The chain's CDR3 is CASSRPQGIGEKLFF. Here the CDR3 DNA reads TGTGCCAGCAGCCGCCCCCAGGGGATAGGGGAAAAACTGTTTTTT. The chain uses TRBV5-6 and TRBJ1-4, with D tentatively TRBD1 (6 bases). There are 15 residues in the CDR3. The V gene's germline CDR1 is SGHDT and CDR2 YYEEEE. Between the trimmed V and J ends, which lost 4 bases and 8 bases, there was a span of 18 bases.

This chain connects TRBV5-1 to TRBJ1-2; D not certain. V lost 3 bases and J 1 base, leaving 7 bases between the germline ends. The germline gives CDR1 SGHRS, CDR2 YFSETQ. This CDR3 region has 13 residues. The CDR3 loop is CASSSAINYGYTF. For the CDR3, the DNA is TGCGCCAGCAGCTCAGCTATTAACTATGGCTACACCTTC.

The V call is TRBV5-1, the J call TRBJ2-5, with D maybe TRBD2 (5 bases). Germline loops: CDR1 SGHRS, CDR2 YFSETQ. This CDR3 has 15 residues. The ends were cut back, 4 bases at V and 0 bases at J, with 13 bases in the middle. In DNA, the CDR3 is TGCGCCAGCAGCGTCCCGCTCGGGAACCAAGAGACCCAGTACTTC. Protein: CASSVPLGNQETQYF. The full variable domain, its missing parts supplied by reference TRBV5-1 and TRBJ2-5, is KAGVTQTPRYLIKTRGQQVTLSCSPISGHRSVSWYQQTPGQGLQFLFEYFSETQRNKGNFPGRFSGRQFSNSRSEMNVSTLELGDSALYLCASSVPLGNQETQYFGPGTRLLVL.

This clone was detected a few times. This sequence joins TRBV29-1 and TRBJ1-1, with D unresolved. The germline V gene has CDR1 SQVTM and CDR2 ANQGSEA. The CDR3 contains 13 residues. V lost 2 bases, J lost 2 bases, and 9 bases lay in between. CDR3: CSVEWAANTEAFF. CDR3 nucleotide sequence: TGCAGCGTTGAATGGGCAGCCAACACTGAAGCTTTCTTT.

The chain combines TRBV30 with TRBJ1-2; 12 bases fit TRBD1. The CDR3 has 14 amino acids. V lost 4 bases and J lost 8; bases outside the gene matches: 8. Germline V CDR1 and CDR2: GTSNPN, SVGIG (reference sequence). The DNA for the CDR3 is TGTGCCTGGAACCGGGACAGGGGGCATTGGGGCTACACCTTC. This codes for CAWNRDRGHWGYTF.

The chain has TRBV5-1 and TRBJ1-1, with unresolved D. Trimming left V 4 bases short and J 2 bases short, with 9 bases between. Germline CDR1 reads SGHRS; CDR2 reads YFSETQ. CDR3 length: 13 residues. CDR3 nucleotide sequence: TGCGCCAGCAGCCGTGGAGCAAACACTGAAGCTTTCTTT. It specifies CASSRGANTEAFF.